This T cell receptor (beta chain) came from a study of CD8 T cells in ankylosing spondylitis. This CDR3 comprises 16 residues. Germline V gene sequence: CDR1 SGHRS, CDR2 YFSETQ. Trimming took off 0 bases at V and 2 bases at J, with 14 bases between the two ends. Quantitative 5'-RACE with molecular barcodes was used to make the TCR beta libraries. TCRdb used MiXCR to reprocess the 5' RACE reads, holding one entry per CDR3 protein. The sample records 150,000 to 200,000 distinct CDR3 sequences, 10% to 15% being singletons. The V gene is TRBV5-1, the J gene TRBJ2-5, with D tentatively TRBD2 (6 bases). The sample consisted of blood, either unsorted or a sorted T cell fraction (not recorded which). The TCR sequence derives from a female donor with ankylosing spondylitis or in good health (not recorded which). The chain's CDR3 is CASSLDVAALQETQYF. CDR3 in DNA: TGCGCCAGCAGCTTGGACGTAGCGGCCCTACAAGAGACCCAGTACTTC.